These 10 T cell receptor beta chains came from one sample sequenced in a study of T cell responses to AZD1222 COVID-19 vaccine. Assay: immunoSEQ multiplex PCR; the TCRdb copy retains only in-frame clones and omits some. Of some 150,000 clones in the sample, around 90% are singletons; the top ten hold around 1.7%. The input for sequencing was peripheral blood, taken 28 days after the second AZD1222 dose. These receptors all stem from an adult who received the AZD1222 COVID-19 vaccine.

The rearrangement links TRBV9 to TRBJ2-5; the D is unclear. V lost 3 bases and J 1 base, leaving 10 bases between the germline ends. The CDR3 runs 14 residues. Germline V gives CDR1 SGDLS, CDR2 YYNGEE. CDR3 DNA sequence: TGTGCCAGCAGCGCCGGACGGACCCAAGAGACCCAGTACTTC. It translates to CASSAGRTQETQYF.

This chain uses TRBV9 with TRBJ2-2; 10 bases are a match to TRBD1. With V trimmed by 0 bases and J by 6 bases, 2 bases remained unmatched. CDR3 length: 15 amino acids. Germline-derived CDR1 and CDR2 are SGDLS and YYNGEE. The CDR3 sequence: CASSVEGTGAGELFF. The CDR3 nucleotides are TGTGCCAGCAGCGTAGAAGGGACAGGGGCCGGGGAGCTGTTTTTT.

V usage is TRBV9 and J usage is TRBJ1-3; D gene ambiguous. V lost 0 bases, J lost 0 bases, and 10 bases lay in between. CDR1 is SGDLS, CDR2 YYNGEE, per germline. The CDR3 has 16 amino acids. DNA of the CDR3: TGTGCCAGCAGCGTAGATGGTCGGTTCTCTGGAAACACCATATATTTT. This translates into CASSVDGRFSGNTIYF.

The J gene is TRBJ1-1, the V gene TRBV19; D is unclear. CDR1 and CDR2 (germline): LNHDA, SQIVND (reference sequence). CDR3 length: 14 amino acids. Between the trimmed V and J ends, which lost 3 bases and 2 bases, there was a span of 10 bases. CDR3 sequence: CASSISIINTEAFF. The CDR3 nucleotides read TGTGCCAGTAGTATCTCTATCATTAACACTGAAGCTTTCTTT.

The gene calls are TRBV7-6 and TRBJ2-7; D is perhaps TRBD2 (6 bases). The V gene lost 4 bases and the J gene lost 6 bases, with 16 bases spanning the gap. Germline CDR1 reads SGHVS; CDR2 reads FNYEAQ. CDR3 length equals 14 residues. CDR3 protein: CASSYETPGGEQYF. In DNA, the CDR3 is TGTGCCAGCAGCTACGAGACCCCCGGGGGCGAGCAGTACTTC.

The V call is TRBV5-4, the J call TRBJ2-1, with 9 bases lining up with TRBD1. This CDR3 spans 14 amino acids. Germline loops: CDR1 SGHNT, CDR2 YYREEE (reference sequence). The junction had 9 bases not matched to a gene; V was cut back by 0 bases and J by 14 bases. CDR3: CASSLDRTGGFEFF. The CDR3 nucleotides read TGTGCCAGCAGCTTGGATCGTACAGGGGGCTTCGAGTTCTTC.

CDR3 DNA: TGCGCCAGCAGCCAAGATAGGGGGAACTACAATGAGCAGTTCTTC. It yields the protein CASSQDRGNYNEQFF. The chain carries TRBV4-3 and TRBJ2-1; perhaps TRBD1 as D (6 bases). This CDR3 has 15 amino acids. The germline CDR1 and CDR2 sequences are LGHNA and YSLEER. V lost 0 bases to trimming and J lost 3 bases, with 9 bases between them.

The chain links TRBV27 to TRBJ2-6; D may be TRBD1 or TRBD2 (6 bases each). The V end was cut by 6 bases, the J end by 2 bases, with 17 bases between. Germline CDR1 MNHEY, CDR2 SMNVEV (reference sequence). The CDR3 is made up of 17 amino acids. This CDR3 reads CASRSPSRGAGANVLTF. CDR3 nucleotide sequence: TGTGCCAGCAGATCACCGTCGAGGGGGGCTGGGGCCAACGTCCTGACTTTC.

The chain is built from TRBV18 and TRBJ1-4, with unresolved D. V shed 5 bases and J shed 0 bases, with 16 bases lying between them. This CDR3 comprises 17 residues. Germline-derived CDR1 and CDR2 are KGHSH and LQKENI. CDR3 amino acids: CASSLPGESTTNEKLFF. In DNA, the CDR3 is TGTGCCAGCTCATTGCCCGGGGAGTCTACAACTAATGAAAAACTGTTTTTT.

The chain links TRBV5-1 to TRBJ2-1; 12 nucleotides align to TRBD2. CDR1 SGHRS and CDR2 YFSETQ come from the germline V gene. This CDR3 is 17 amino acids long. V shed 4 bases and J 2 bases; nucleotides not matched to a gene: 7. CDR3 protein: CASSNPSGRGTYNEQFF. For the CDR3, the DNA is TGCGCCAGCAGCAACCCTAGCGGGAGGGGGACCTACAATGAGCAGTTCTTC.